This T cell receptor (beta chain) was found in a study of blood T cell repertoires in COVID-19. About the study: PBMCs, B-cell-depleted T cells, or T cells were the source of the cDNA or gDNA that made up the material.

Profiled with immunoSEQ multiplex PCR; TCRdb holds only in-frame clones, not every one. The table lists under 350,000 clones, roughly 91% of them singletons. This CDR3 contains 17 residues. The chain joins TRBV21-1 to TRBJ2-7; TRBD2, the D gene given by the table, was not confirmed from the DNA. TRBV21-1 is a pseudogene segment. Sequencing input: peripheral blood. The sequence was obtained from a woman between 25 and 40 years old with COVID-19, enrolled during active disease. CDR3 DNA sequence: TGTGCCAGCAGCCCTTCGGGGAGGACTAGCGGGATCTACGAGCAGTACGTC. Protein sequence: CASSPSGRTSGIYEQYV.